Listed here are 14 T cell receptor beta chains from one sample, sequenced in a study of T-cell reconstitution after alpha-beta-depleted transplantation in children. Unique molecular identifiers tagged the TCRbeta library. TCRdb re-derived calls from the PCR reads in MiXCR, one entry per CDR3 protein. The repertoire holds approximately 250,000 distinct CDR3 sequences, more than 7.5% seen once, with over 4.5% in the top ten. This material consisted of PBMCs from the stem cell graft donor, taken from the stem cell graft. These receptors all stem from a human donor who donated a stem cell graft to a child with SCID.

With respect to this clonotype: One base away lies a much larger clone, so this may be a sequencing read error. This sequence joins TRBV20-1 and TRBJ2-1; weak D call: TRBD2 (7 bases). Looked up from germline, CDR1 is DFQATT and CDR2 is SNEGSKA (reference sequence). Trimming took 1 base from V and 7 from J, leaving 23 bases between them. The CDR3 has 17 residues. CDR3 DNA sequence: TGCAGTGCTAGAGGCCGAGTAAGGGGGGGGGGCAGAAATGAGCAGTTCTTC. This codes for CSARGRVRGGGRNEQFF.

This clonotype was seen ten or more times. The chain couples TRBV6-1 to TRBJ1-1; D unclear. V shed 10 bases and J shed 12 bases, with 15 bases lying between them. From germline, CDR1 is MNHNS and CDR2 SASEGT. This CDR3 comprises 10 residues. CDR3 DNA sequence: TGTGCCACTCTAAAGACGGGGTCTTTCTTT. Translated: CATLKTGSFF.

This clonotype was counted a few times. J is TRBJ1-1 and V is TRBV5-1, with 7 bases aligning to TRBD1. From germline, CDR1 is SGHRS and CDR2 YFSETQ. J gave up 5 bases and V 4 bases, and 5 bases lay outside the gene matches. The CDR3 length is 13 residues. The CDR3 bases are TGCGCCAGCAGCGAGACAGGGTATACTGAAGCTTTCTTT. This translates into CASSETGYTEAFF.

The table lists this clonotype with a count of one. A clone one base away is much larger, so this may be a read error. V and J are TRBV5-1 and TRBJ2-7, with TRBD1 as a possible D gene (6 bases). Germline-derived CDR1 and CDR2 are SGHRS and YFSETQ. This CDR3 region has 15 residues. The CDR3 bases are TGCACCAGCAGCTCACAGGGTATTACCTCCTACGAGCAGTACTTC. Translation: CTSSSQGITSYEQYF.

This clonotype was seen ten or more times. This chain links TRBV5-5 with TRBJ1-2; D remains unclear. In germline, CDR1 is SGHKS, CDR2 YYEKEE (reference sequence). V lost 6 bases to trimming and J lost 4 bases, with 16 bases between them. The CDR3 consists of 14 residues. In nucleotides, the CDR3 is TGTGCCAGCACCCTGGGTGGCAGTGTCTATGGCTACACCTTC. Translating it yields CASTLGGSVYGYTF.

A word on this clonotype: This may come from a read error, since a much larger clone is one base off. This sequence joins TRBV7-3 and TRBJ2-7; no definite D call. The germline CDR1 and CDR2 sequences are SGHTA and FQGTGA. This CDR3 is 14 amino acids long. Written as DNA, the CDR3 is TGTGCCAGCAGCCAACAGATGGGTTCCCACGAGCAGGACTTC. Translation gives CASSQQMGSHEQDF.

In this sample, this clonotype turned up many times. The rearrangement joins TRBV20-1 to TRBJ2-7, with TRBD2 matching 14 bases. Germline lookup yields CDR1 DFQATT and CDR2 SNEGSKA (reference sequence). The CDR3 sequence is 16 residues long. The V and J ends lost 6 bases and 4 bases, in that order; junction bases with no gene match: 11. The CDR3, as DNA: TGCAGTGCCGCCGGACTAGCGGGGGGCCTGACTTACGAGCAGTACTTC. This gives the protein CSAAGLAGGLTYEQYF.

The rearrangement links TRBV5-1 to TRBJ2-2; 7 bases line up with TRBD2. The CDR3 has 15 amino acids. V was pared by 4 bases and J by 1 base, with 4 bases of the junction left unmatched. Germline V lookup: CDR1 SGHRS, CDR2 YFSETQ. The CDR3 DNA reads TGCGCCAGCAGCAGCGGGGCAGAGAACACCGGGGAGCTGTTTTTT. Translated: CASSSGAENTGELFF.

This clonotype was seen more than once but under ten times. The chain links TRBV5-8 to TRBJ2-3, with no clear D. The germline V gene encodes CDR1 SGHTS and CDR2 YDEGEE. This CDR3 contains 15 residues. V gave up 6 bases and J gave up 0 bases, with 14 bases separating them. The CDR3 DNA is TGTGCCAGCACCACCGACGCAACTAGCACAGATACGCAGTATTTT. Amino acid sequence: CASTTDATSTDTQYF.

DNA of the CDR3: TGTGCCAGCAGCCAAGTGGGAGCGACTGAAGCTTTCTTT. Protein sequence: CASSQVGATEAFF. This sequence joins TRBV3-1 and TRBJ1-1, with D unclear. CDR1 is LGHDT, CDR2 YNNKEL, per germline (reference sequence). The V end lost 1 base, the J end lost 5 bases, and 8 bases lay between the germline ends. CDR3 size: 13 residues.

This clonotype was seen many times. The rearrangement joins TRBV11-2 to TRBJ2-1, with a weak D call TRBD2 (5 bases). CDR3 size: 17 residues. Germline CDR1 is SGHAT and CDR2 is FQNNGV. V dropped 5 bases and J dropped 3 bases, with 20 bases sitting between them. CDR3 sequence: CASSPGWAGPDYNEQFF. CDR3 DNA sequence: TGTGCCAGCAGCCCCGGTTGGGCGGGCCCTGACTACAATGAGCAGTTCTTC.

The chain employs TRBV28 and TRBJ1-1; 8 bases match TRBD1. The CDR3 covers 15 residues. The junction had 5 bases not matched to a gene; V was cut back by 4 bases and J by 1 base. CDR1 is MDHEN and CDR2 is SYDVKM in the germline V gene. CDR3 sequence reads: CASSSQGAGNTEAFF. CDR3 DNA: TGTGCCAGCAGTTCTCAGGGGGCGGGGAACACTGAAGCTTTCTTT.

This clonotype showed up many times. This sequence joins TRBV6-5 and TRBJ1-6, with a weak D call TRBD1 (6 bases). Trimming took off 2 bases at V and 8 bases at J, with 10 bases between the two ends. Germline lookup yields CDR1 MNHEY and CDR2 SVGAGI. The CDR3 is 14 amino acids. This CDR3 is CASSYGTSDSPLHF. The CDR3 region has the DNA TGTGCCAGCAGTTACGGGACATCAGATTCACCCCTCCACTTT.

This chain uses TRBV5-4 with TRBJ1-2, with D perhaps TRBD1 (6 bases). The CDR3 is 13 amino acids. Trimming removed 0 bases from V and 8 bases from J, with 11 bases in between. Looked up from germline, CDR1 is SGHNT and CDR2 is YYREEE (reference sequence). CDR3 DNA: TGTGCCAGCAGCTTGGGGGGGCTGGAAGGCTACACCTTC. Protein product: CASSLGGLEGYTF.